This note documents a single T cell receptor beta chain sequence. Its antigen is currently unknown. Trimming took off 5 bases at V and 2 bases at J, with 12 bases between the two ends. This CDR3 has 14 amino acids. From germline, CDR1 is MNHNY and CDR2 SVGAGI (reference sequence). The sample belongs to a study of STAT3 mutations in large granular lymphocyte leukemia. Across the study: Canonical activating STAT3 mutations were detected in roughly half of the longitudinally sequenced T-LGLL patients. Study results and caveats: At least one immunodominant TCR beta clonotype appeared in every T-cell large granular lymphocyte leukemia patient. TCR clonotype switching after therapy occurred in about 30% of the 18 patients.

The protocol was immunoSEQ multiplex PCR, while the TCRdb copy is restricted to in-frame clones and leaves out a portion. The table has about a thousand clones, 50% to 60% seen once. The V gene is TRBV6-6, the J gene TRBJ1-1; weak D call: TRBD1 (5 bases). Sequenced sample: PBMCs. The sequence came from a human donor with T large granular lymphocyte leukemia. Some clones in this sample may be carry-over from other donors' samples. In DNA form, the CDR3 reads TGTGCCAGCAGTCGCAGGGAATATAACACTGAAGCTTTCTTT. Its protein product is CASSRREYNTEAFF.